The 2 T cell receptor beta chains below come from one sample, sequenced in a study of T cell clonotyping in hematopoietic cell transplantation. The method was immunoSEQ multiplex PCR; TCRdb's version includes in-frame clones alone and lacks a portion of them. The data show approximately 10,000 clones, with 51% seen just once and over 10% held by the top ten. This specimen consisted of peripheral blood mononuclear cells, obtained 100 days after allogeneic stem cell transplant. Receptors originate from a female patient aged 50-60 years who had an allogeneic stem cell transplant from an unrelated donor, so the T cells may come from the graft donor. Some clones in this sample may be carry-over from other donors' samples.

V is TRBV30 and J is TRBJ2-7; TRBD1 aligns across 7 bases. CDR1 and CDR2 from the germline V gene are GTSNPN and SVGIG (reference sequence). J gave up 5 bases and V 5 bases, and 9 bases lay outside the gene matches. The CDR3 is 13 residues long. CDR3 DNA sequence: TGTGCCTGGGGCCGGGACAGACTAAACGAGCAGTACTTC. Amino acid sequence: CAWGRDRLNEQYF.

V is TRBV5-1 and J is TRBJ1-2; TRBD1 aligns across 8 bases. Germline trimming cut 0 bases from V and 7 bases from J; bases unmatched to any gene: 5. CDR3 length: 14 amino acids. Germline V gene sequence: CDR1 SGHRS, CDR2 YFSETQ. The CDR3, as DNA: TGCGCCAGCAGCTTGGCCCAGGGGGCGGGTGGCTACACCTTC. Protein: CASSLAQGAGGYTF.